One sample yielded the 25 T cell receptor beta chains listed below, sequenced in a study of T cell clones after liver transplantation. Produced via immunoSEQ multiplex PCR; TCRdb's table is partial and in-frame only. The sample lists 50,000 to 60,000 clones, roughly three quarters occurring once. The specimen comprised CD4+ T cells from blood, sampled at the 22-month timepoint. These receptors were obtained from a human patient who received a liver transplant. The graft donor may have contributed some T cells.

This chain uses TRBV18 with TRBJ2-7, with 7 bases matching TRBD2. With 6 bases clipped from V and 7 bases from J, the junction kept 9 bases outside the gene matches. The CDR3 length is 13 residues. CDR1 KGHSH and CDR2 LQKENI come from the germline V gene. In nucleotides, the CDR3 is TGTGCCAGCTCTAACCAAGGGGAGGGAGAGCAGTACTTC. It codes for CASSNQGEGEQYF.

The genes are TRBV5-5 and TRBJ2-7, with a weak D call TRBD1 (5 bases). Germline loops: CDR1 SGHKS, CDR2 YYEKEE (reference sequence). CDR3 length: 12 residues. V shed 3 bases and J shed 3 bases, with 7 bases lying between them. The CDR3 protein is CASSWGRYEQYF. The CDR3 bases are TGTGCCAGCAGCTGGGGCCGCTACGAGCAGTACTTC.

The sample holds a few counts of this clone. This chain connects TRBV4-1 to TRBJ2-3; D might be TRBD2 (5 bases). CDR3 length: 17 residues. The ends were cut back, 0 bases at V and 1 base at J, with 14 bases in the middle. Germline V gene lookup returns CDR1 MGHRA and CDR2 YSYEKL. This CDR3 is CASSQELAGNCTDTQYF. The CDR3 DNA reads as TGCGCCAGCAGCCAAGAACTGGCGGGTAACTGCACAGATACGCAGTATTTT.

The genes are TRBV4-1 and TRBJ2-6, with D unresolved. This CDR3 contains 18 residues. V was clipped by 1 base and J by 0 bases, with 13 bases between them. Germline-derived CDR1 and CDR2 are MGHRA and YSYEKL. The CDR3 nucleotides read TGCGCCAGCAGCCAAGTAGGACGGATTCTCTCTGGGGCCAACGTCCTGACTTTC. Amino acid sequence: CASSQVGRILSGANVLTF.

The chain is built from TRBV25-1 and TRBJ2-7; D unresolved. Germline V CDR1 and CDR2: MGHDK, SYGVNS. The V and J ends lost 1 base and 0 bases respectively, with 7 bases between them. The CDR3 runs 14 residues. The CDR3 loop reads CASSELDGSYEQYF. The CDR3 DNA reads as TGTGCCAGCAGTGAATTGGACGGCTCCTACGAGCAGTACTTC.

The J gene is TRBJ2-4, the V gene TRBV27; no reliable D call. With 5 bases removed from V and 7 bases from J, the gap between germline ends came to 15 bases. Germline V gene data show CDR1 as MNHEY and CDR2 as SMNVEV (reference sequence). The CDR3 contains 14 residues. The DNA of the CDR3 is TGTGCCAGCAGTCAAAACCGATTAGGGAACATTCAGTACTTC. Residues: CASSQNRLGNIQYF.

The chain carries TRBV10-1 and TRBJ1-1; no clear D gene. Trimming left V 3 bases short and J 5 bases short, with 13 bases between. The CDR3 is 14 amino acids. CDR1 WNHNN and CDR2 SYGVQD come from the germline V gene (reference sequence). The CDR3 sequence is CASSDRREATEAFF. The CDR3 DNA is TGCGCCAGCAGTGACCGTCGGGAGGCTACTGAAGCTTTCTTT.

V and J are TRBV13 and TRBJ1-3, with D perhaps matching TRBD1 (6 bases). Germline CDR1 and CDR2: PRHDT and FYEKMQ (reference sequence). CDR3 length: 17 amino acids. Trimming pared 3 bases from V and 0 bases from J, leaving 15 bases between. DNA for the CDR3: TGTGCCAGCAGCTTCACCCAGGGGACATACTCTGGAAACACCATATATTTT. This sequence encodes CASSFTQGTYSGNTIYF.

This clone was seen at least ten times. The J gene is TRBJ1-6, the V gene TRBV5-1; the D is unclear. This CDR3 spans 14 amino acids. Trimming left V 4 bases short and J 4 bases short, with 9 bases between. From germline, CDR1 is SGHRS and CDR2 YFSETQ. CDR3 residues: CASSDRAYNSPLHF. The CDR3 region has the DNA TGCGCCAGCAGCGACCGGGCGTATAATTCACCCCTCCACTTT.

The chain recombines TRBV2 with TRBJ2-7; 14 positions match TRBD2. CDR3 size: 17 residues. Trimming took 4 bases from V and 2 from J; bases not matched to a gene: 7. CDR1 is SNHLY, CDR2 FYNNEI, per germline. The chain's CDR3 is CASSAWTSGGSTYEQYF. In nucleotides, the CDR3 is TGTGCCAGCAGTGCTTGGACTAGCGGGGGGTCTACCTACGAGCAGTACTTC. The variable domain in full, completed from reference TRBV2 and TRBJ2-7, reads EPEVTQTPSHQVTQMGQEVILRCVPISNHLYFYWYRQILGQKVEFLVSFYNNEISEKSEIFDDQFSVERPDGSNFTLKIRSTKLEDSAMYFCASSAWTSGGSTYEQYFGPGTRLTVT.

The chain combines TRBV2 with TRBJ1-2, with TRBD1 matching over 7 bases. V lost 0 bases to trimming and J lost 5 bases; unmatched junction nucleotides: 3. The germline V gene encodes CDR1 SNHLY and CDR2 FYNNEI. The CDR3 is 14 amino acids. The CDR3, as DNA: TGTGCCAGCAGTGAAGCGCAGGGGGTGTATGGCTACACCTTC. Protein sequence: CASSEAQGVYGYTF.

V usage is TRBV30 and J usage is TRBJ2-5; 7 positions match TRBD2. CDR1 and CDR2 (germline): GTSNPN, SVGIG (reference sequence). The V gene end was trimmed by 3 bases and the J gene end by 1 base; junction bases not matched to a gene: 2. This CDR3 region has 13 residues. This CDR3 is CAWSRLAQETQYF. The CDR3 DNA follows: TGTGCCTGGAGCAGACTAGCCCAAGAGACCCAGTACTTC. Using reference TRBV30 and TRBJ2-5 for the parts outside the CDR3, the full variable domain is SQTIHQWPATLVQPVGSPLSLECTVEGTSNPNLYWYRQAAGRGLQLLFYSVGIGQISSEVPQNLSASRPQDRQFILSSKKLLLSDSGFYLCAWSRLAQETQYFGPGTRLLVL.

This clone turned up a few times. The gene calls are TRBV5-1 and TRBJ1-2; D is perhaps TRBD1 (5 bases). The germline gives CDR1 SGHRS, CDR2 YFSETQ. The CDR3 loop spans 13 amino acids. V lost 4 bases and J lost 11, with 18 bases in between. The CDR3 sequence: CASSPEVAGRYTF. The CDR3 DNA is TGCGCCAGCAGCCCAGAGGTAGCAGGGAGGTACACCTTC.

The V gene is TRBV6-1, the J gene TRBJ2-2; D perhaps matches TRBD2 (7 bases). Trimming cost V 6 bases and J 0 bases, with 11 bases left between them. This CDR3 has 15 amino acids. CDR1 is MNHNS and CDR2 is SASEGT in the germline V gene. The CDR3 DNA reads TGTGCCAGCAGGGGCGGGGGCGCGAACACCGGGGAGCTGTTTTTT. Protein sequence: CASRGGGANTGELFF.

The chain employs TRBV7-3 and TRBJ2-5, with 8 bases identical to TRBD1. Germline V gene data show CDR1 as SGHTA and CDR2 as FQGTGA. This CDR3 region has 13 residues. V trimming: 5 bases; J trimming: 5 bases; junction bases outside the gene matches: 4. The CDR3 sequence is CASSQDRGETQYF. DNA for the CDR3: TGTGCCAGCAGCCAAGACAGGGGCGAGACCCAGTACTTC.

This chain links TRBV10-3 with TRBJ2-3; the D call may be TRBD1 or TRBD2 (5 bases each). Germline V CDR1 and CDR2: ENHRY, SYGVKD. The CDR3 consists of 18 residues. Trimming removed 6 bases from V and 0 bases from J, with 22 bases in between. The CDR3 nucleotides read TGTGCCATCAGGAATGGGGGAAAAGGGCTGTCGAGCACAGATACGCAGTATTTT. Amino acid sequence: CAIRNGGKGLSSTDTQYF.

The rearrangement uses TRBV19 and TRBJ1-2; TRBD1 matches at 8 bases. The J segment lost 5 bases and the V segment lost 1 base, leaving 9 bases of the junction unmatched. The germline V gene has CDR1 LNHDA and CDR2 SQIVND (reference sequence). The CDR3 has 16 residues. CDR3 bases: TGTGCCAGTAGTATAGTGCGGCAGGGGGCGAGGTATGGCTACACCTTC. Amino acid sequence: CASSIVRQGARYGYTF.

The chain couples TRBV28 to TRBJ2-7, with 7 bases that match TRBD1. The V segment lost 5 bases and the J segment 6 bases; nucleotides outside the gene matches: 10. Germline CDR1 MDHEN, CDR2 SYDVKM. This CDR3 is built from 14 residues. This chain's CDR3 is CASSTGVGVPEQYF. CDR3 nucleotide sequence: TGTGCCAGCAGTACAGGGGTGGGGGTGCCCGAGCAGTACTTC.

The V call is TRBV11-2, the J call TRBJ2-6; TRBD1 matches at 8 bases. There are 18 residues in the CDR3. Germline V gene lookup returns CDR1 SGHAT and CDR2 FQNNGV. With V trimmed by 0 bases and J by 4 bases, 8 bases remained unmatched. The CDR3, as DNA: TGTGCCAGCAGCTTAGATGGACAGGGACGTGGCGGGGCCAACGTCCTGACTTTC. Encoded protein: CASSLDGQGRGGANVLTF.

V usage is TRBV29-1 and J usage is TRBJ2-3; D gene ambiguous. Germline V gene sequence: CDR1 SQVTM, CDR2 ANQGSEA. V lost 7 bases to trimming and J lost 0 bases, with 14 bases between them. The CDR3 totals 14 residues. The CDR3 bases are TGCAGCGCCGAAGATTTCTCTAGCACAGATACGCAGTATTTT. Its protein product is CSAEDFSSTDTQYF.

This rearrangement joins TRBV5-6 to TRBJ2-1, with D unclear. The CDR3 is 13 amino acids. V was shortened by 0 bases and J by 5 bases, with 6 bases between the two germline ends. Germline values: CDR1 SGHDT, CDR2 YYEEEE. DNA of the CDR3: TGTGCCAGCAGCTTGGTACGGGACAATGAGCAGTTCTTC. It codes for CASSLVRDNEQFF.

CDR3 DNA sequence: TGCGCCAGCAGCCAAGGACCTTCAGGGGGGAGTAAGGGCGAGCAGTACTTC. Encoded protein: CASSQGPSGGSKGEQYF. The V and J genes are TRBV4-1 and TRBJ2-7, with D possibly matching TRBD1 (7 bases). The germline V gene encodes CDR1 MGHRA and CDR2 YSYEKL. The CDR3 is 17 residues long. The V end was cut by 1 base, the J end by 6 bases, with 22 bases between.

The CDR3 DNA is TGTGCCAGCAGCGTTAGCGGGGGGGCCGACGAGCAGTACTTC. This gives the protein CASSVSGGADEQYF. The chain has TRBV2 and TRBJ2-7, with 11 bases matching TRBD2. The V segment lost 6 bases and the J segment 5 bases; nucleotides outside the gene matches: 6. This CDR3 comprises 14 residues. Per the germline V gene, CDR1 is SNHLY and CDR2 is FYNNEI. Together with reference TRBV2 and TRBJ2-7, the CDR3 gives the full variable domain: EPEVTQTPSHQVTQMGQEVILRCVPISNHLYFYWYRQILGQKVEFLVSFYNNEISEKSEIFDDQFSVERPDGSNFTLKIRSTKLEDSAMYFCASSVSGGADEQYFGPGTRLTVT.

The CDR3 region is CASSFSGASTDTQYF. The DNA for the CDR3 is TGTGCCAGCAGCTTTTCTGGGGCCAGCACAGATACGCAGTATTTT. The chain has TRBV11-3 and TRBJ2-3, with TRBD1 as a possible D gene (5 bases). V dropped 3 bases and J dropped 0 bases, with 10 bases sitting between them. The germline gives CDR1 SGHNT, CDR2 YENEEA. The CDR3 is 15 amino acids.

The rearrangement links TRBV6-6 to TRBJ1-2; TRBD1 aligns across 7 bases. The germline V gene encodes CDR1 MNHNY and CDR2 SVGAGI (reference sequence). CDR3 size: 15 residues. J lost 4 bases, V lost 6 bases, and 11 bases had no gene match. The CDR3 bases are TGTGCCAGCAGCCTCTTCGGGACAGCGTTCTATGGCTACACCTTC. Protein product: CASSLFGTAFYGYTF.